Below are 9 T cell receptor beta chains sequenced from a single sample in a study of T cells in women clearing cervical HPV infection. Using immunoSEQ multiplex PCR, the repertoire was profiled, and TCRdb retains in-frame clones only, with some absent. The repertoire table contains about 26,000 clones. The sequencing sample was made of blood buffy coat. All receptors come from a woman between 18 and 70 years old with a cervical HPV16 infection that either progressed to CIN3+ or cleared (not recorded which).

Points on this clone: Read coverage stops 3 residues before the CDR3 terminus; the germline J gene supplies the remainder. The genes are TRBV5-1 and TRBJ2-5; D is perhaps TRBD2 (6 bases). Germline V CDR1 and CDR2: SGHRS, YFSETQ. The CDR3 contains 14 residues. Between the trimmed V and J ends, which lost 4 bases and 5 bases, there was a span of 15 bases. The CDR3 bases that were read are TGCGCCAGCAGCCCGGGACTTCCCCCCGAGACC. It yields the protein CASSPGLPPET. The full CDR3 is CASSPGLPPETQYF.

For this clone: The read comes to an end 3 residues before the CDR3 does, leaving the germline J gene to fill in the end. This rearrangement joins TRBV2 to TRBJ2-7, with 14 bases that match TRBD2. The CDR3 has 14 residues. The J segment lost 5 bases and the V segment lost 7 bases, leaving 4 bases of the junction unmatched. CDR1 is SNHLY and CDR2 is FYNNEI in the germline V gene. The covered CDR3 bases are TGTGCCAGCAAAGGACTAGCGGGAGGAAACGAG. This sequence encodes CASKGLAGGNE. The full CDR3 is CASKGLAGGNEQYF.

To note about this clone: The CDR3 end falls 3 residues outside the read, so it is completed with the germline J gene. Different DNA sequences within this sample yield the same CDR3. The V and J genes are TRBV18 and TRBJ2-5; D ambiguous. The CDR3 has 13 amino acids. Per the germline V gene, CDR1 is KGHSH and CDR2 is LQKENI. Deletions cut 1 base from V and 4 bases from J, with 7 bases between. CDR3 amino acids: CASSPQGRETQYF. The CDR3 bases that were read are TGTGCCAGCTCACCACAGGGTCGAGAGACC.

Comments on this clone: The CDR3 end falls 3 residues outside the read, so it is completed with the germline J gene. The chain employs TRBV19 and TRBJ2-1; 13 positions agree with TRBD2. V trimming: 0 bases; J trimming: 2 bases; junction bases outside the gene matches: 4. Per the germline V gene, CDR1 is LNHDA and CDR2 is SQIVND (reference sequence). CDR3 length: 18 amino acids. Partial CDR3 DNA: TGTGCCAGTAGTATAGACCAGGGACTAGCGGGACCCTACAATGAG. Protein: CASSIDQGLAGPYNE. The whole CDR3 protein reads CASSIDQGLAGPYNEQFF.

Frequency places this clone as medium-sized. The read finishes 3 residues shy of the CDR3 end, and the germline J gene is used to complete it. V usage is TRBV29-1 and J usage is TRBJ2-3, with TRBD1 identical over 7 bases. There are 14 residues in the CDR3. From germline, CDR1 is SQVTM and CDR2 ANQGSEA. The CDR3 region is CSVPGTVPLSTQYF. The sequenced CDR3 bases are TGCAGCGTCCCCGGGACAGTCCCTCTATCAACG.

Remarks on this clone: The sequence runs out 3 residues before the end of the CDR3; the remainder is reconstructed from the germline J gene. The chain employs TRBV2 and TRBJ2-4, with 10 positions matching TRBD1. The CDR3 has 13 amino acids. Germline V gene lookup returns CDR1 SNHLY and CDR2 FYNNEI. This chain's CDR3 is CASRDRGGDGQYF. The covered CDR3 bases are TGTGCCAGCAGGGACAGGGGGGGAGATGGT.

The CDR3 loop is CASSQRVLDNSPLHF. The part of the CDR3 DNA that was read is TGTGCCAGCAGTCAACGGGTGCTTGATAATTCACCC. The V and J genes are TRBV6-2 or TRBV6-3 and TRBJ1-6, with D hard to call. The CDR3 end lies 3 residues beyond the end of the read and is filled in from the germline J gene. This CDR3 spans 15 amino acids. From germline, CDR1 is MNHEY and CDR2 SVGEGT. V was pared by 5 bases and J by 5 bases, with 13 bases between.

The DNA read from the CDR3 is TGTGCCTGGAGTCCAGGGGTAGCCTATAATTCACCC. Amino acid sequence: CAWSPGVAYNSP. The entire CDR3 sequence reads CAWSPGVAYNSPLHF. The chain uses TRBV30 and TRBJ1-6, with D possibly TRBD1 on 6 matching bases. The read gets to within 3 residues of the CDR3 end, and the germline J gene fills in the rest. Trimming pared 2 bases from V and 2 bases from J, leaving 10 bases between. Per germline, CDR1 GTSNPN and CDR2 SVGIG (reference sequence). The CDR3 extends over 15 amino acids.

A remark on this clone: Germline is not matched at one junction end, which may reflect a read error. The CDR3 is cut off 3 residues early in the read; its end comes from the germline J gene. Other DNA sequences in this sample translate to the same CDR3. V usage is TRBV20-1 and J usage is TRBJ2-5; TRBD2 aligns across 11 bases. This CDR3 is 15 amino acids long. Germline V gene data show CDR1 as DFQATT and CDR2 as SNEGSKA (reference sequence). The chain's CDR3 is CSARAISGRGETQYF. CDR3 bases read: TGCAGCGCTAGAGCTATTAGCGGGAGGGGTGAGACC.